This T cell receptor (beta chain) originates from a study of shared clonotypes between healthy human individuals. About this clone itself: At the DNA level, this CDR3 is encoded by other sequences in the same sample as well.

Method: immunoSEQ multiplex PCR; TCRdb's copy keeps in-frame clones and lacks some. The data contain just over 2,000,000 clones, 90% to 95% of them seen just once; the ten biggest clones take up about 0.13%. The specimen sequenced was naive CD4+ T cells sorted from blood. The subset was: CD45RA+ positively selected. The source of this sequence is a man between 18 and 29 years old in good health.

Written as DNA, the CDR3 is TGTGCCATCAGCGGACAGGGGGGAAGCTACGAGCAGTACTTC. Protein sequence: CAISGQGGSYEQYF. The chain combines TRBV10-3 with TRBJ2-7, with 10 nucleotides matching TRBD1. This CDR3 has 14 residues. Germline CDR1 and CDR2: ENHRY and SYGVKD. J lost 3 bases, V lost 6 bases, and 5 bases had no gene match.